This TCR beta chain was retrieved from a study of blood T cell repertoires in COVID-19. The assay was immunoSEQ multiplex PCR, and TCRdb's table has in-frame clones only and misses some. The sample holds under 300,000 clones, roughly 84% seen once. This clone has just one count. This sequence originates from a man aged 45-60 years who had recovered from COVID-19. Source material: PBMCs or T cells enriched from blood (not recorded which).

The CDR3 sequence: CASSAGRQGTEAFF. CDR3 nucleotide sequence: TGTGCCAGCTCAGCTGGGCGACAGGGAACTGAAGCTTTCTTT. The chain carries TRBV18 and TRBJ1-1, with 7 positions matching TRBD1. This CDR3 has 14 residues. In germline, CDR1 is KGHSH, CDR2 LQKENI. J was trimmed by 5 bases and V by 5 bases; bases with no gene match: 8.